The TCR beta chain under discussion was sequenced for a study of tissue T cells after allogeneic stem cell transplantation. Broader study findings: Motif-based clustering found tissue-specific repertoire signatures shared across patients, though few clones were shared. In patients and mice, blood and spleen missed much of tissue repertoire.

Notes on this clone: The antigen remains unidentified.

Comparators were a few non-transplant cancer patients without known GI disease. Germline lookup yields CDR1 SGHDT and CDR2 YYEEEE. The V end lost 4 bases, the J end lost 6 bases, and 14 bases lay between the germline ends. The CDR3 is 13 residues long. Sequencing of TCRbeta CDR3 at survey depth gave sequences and template counts. Profiling relied on immunoSEQ multiplex PCR, and the TCRdb table lists in-frame clones only, not all of them. The profile covers approximately 10,000 clones, with 60% appearing a single time and 9.6% taken by the ten largest. This receptor was taken from a woman aged 18-55 years with breast cancer. The sequencing used tissue from the jejunum, collected at autopsy. The rearrangement links TRBV5-6 to TRBJ2-7; perhaps TRBD1 as D (7 bases). CDR3 residues: CASSAGTAGEQYF. As DNA, the CDR3 is TGTGCCAGCAGCGCAGGGACAGCGGGCGAGCAGTACTTC.